This record covers a single T cell receptor beta chain. Antigen unknown. This table comes from immunoSEQ multiplex PCR, and its TCRdb copy is limited to in-frame clones, with some not included. The sample shows approximately 10,000 clones, 69% of them seen only once. Ipilimumab, 1 mg/kg, started 14 to 28 days after autologous transplant. Dosing: nivolumab 3 mg/kg IV, weeks 1, 4, 7, 10, then every two weeks to week 26. The CDR3 has 15 residues. The trim removed 2 bases at V and 4 bases at J, leaving 10 bases unmatched. Germline V gene lookup returns CDR1 SQVTM and CDR2 ANQGSEA. The sample belongs to a study of ipilimumab plus nivolumab after autologous stem cell transplantation. Study in general: A median of 8 nivolumab and roughly 5 ipilimumab doses were given.

The study's findings and limits: Per the authors, repertoire, Treg and microbiota data justify further study.

V usage is TRBV29-1 and J usage is TRBJ1-2; 7 bases are shared with TRBD1. This sequence originates from a male donor with diffuse large B-cell lymphoma. The source material was PBMCs, sampled in a trial of ipilimumab plus nivolumab as post-transplant consolidation. The CDR3 region is CSVESPTGEFYGYTF. The CDR3 region has the DNA TGCAGCGTTGAAAGTCCTACAGGGGAATTCTATGGCTACACCTTC.